This T cell receptor (beta chain) was obtained from a study of OX40 agonist ivuxolimab in advanced cancers. General study points: Low normalized T-cell clonal expansion was additionally recorded for some nonresponders.

This table comes from immunoSEQ multiplex PCR, and its TCRdb copy is limited to in-frame clones, with some not included. Of 75,000 to 95,000 clones detected, more than 75% appear once; the ten largest clones hold roughly 4%. Regarding this clone: As yet, its antigen is unknown.

CDR3 length: 14 amino acids. V lost 0 bases to trimming and J lost 3 bases, with 9 bases between them. The germline V gene encodes CDR1 GTSNPN and CDR2 SVGIG (reference sequence). Blood draws occurred at baseline, cycle 4 day 1, and cycle 7 day 1. The sequenced sample was CD4+ or CD8+ T cells sorted from blood, obtained in a trial of the OX40 agonist ivuxolimab. The chain couples TRBV30 to TRBJ1-5; weak D call: TRBD1 (5 bases). The TCR originated in an adult with an advanced solid tumor such as melanoma, head and neck, liver or kidney cancer. Here the CDR3 DNA reads TGTGCCTGGAGTGTAAAGGGGAACAATCAGCCCCAGCATTTT. Protein sequence: CAWSVKGNNQPQHF.